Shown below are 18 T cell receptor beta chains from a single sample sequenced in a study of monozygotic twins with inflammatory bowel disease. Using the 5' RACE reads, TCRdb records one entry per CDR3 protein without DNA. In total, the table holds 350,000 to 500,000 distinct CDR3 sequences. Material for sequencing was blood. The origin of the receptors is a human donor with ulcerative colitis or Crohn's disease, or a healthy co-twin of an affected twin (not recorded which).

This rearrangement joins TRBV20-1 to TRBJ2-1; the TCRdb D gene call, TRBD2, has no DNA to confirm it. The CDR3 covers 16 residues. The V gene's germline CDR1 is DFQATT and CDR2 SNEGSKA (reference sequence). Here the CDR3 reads CSARDGLADSYNEQFF.

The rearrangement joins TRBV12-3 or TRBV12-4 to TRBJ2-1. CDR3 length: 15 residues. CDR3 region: CASSSSGASYNEQFF.

CDR3 region: CAASDSPEGNYGYTF. The chain employs TRBV27 and TRBJ1-2; TCRdb indicates TRBD1, and absent DNA this call remains unverified. CDR1 and CDR2 (germline): MNHEY, SMNVEV (reference sequence). CDR3 length: 15 amino acids.

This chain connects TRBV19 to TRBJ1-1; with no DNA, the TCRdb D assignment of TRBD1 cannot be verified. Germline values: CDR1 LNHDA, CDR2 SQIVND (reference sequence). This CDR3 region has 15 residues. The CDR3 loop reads CASSGEQGAQTEAFF.

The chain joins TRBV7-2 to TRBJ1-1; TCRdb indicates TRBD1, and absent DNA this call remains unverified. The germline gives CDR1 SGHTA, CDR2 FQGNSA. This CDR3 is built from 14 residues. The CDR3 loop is CASSFNAGRTEAFF.

CDR3 amino acids: CASSLGGREGYTF. The genes are TRBV7-2 and TRBJ1-2. From germline, CDR1 is SGHTA and CDR2 FQGNSA. CDR3 length: 13 amino acids. Filled out from reference TRBV7-2 and TRBJ1-2, the complete variable domain reads GAGVSQSPSNKVTEKGKDVELRCDPISGHTALYWYRQSLGQGLEFLIYFQGNSAPDKSGLPSDRFSAERTGGSVSTLTIQRTQQEDSAVYLCASSLGGREGYTFGSGTRLTVV.

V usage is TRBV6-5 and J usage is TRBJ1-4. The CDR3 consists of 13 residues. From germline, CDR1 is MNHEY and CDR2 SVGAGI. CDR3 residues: CASRSGRPEKLFF.

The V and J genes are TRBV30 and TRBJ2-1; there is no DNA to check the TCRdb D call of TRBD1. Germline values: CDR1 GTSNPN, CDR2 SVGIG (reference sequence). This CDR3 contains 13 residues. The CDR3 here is CAWIGPLGGEQFF.

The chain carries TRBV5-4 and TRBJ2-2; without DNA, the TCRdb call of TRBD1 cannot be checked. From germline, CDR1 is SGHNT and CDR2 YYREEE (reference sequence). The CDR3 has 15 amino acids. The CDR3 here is CASSHRTSNTGELFF.

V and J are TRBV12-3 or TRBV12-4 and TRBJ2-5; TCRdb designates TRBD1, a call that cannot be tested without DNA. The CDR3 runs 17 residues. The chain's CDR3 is CASNVGRTGGLEETQYF.

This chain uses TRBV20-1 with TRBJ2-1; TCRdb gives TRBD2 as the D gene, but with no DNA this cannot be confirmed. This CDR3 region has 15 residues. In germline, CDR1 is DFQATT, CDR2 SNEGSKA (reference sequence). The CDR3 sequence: CSARLAGVWGNEQFF.

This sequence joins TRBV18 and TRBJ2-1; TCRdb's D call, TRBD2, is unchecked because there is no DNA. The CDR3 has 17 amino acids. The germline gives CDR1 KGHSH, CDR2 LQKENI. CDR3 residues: CASSPKGTSGTYNEQFF.

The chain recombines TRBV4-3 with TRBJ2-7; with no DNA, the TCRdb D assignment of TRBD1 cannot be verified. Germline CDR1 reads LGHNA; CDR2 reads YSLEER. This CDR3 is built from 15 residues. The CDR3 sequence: CASSQEGSGSYEQYF.

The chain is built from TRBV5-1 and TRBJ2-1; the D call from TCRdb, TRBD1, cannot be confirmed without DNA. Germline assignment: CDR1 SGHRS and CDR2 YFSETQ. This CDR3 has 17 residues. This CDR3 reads CASSFMIGGGPVNEQFF.

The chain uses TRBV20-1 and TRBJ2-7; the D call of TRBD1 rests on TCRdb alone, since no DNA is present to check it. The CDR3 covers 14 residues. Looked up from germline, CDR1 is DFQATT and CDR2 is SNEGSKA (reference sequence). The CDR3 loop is CSAAGTGKSYEQYF.

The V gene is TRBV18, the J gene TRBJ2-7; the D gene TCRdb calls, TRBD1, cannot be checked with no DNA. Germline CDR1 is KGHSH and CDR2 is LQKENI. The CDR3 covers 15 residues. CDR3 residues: CASSPRQGMPYEQYF.

The CDR3 region is CASSPRTGTGEQYF. The V gene is TRBV14, the J gene TRBJ2-7; no DNA is available, so the TRBD1 call from TCRdb remains unchecked. Germline loops: CDR1 SGHDN, CDR2 FVKESK. This CDR3 is 14 amino acids long.

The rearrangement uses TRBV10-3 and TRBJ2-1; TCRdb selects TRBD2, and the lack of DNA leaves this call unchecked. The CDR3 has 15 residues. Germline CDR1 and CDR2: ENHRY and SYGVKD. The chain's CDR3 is CATAALAGISDEQFF.